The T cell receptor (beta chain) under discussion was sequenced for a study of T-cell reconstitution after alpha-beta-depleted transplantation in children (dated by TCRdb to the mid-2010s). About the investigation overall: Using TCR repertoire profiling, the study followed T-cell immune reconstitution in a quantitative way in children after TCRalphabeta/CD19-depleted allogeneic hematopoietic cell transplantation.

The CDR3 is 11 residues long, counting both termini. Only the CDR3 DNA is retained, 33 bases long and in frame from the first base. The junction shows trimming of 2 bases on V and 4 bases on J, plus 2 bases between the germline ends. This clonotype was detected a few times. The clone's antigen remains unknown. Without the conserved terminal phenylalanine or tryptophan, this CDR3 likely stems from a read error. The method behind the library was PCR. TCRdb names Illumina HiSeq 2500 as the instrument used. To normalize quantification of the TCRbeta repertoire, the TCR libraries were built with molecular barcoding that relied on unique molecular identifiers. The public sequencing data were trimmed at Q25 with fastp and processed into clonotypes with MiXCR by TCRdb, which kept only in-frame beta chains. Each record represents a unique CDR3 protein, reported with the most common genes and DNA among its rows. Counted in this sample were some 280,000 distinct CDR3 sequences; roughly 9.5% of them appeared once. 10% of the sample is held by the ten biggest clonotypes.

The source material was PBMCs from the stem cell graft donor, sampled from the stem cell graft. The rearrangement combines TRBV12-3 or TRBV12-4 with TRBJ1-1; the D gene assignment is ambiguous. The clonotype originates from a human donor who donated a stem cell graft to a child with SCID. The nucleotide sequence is TGTGCCAGCAGTTTATCCACTGAAGCTTTCCTT. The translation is CASSLSTEAFL.